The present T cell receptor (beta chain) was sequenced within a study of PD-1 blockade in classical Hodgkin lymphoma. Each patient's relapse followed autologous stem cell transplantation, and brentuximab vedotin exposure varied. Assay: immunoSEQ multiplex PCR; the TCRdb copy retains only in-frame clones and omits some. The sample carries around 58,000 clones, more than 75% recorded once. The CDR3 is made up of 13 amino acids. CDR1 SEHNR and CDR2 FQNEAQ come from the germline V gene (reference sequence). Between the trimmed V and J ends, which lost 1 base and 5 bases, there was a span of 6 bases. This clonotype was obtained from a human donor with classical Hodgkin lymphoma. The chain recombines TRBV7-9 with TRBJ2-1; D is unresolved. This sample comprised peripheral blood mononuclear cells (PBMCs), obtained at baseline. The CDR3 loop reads CASSLEVNNEQFF. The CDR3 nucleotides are TGTGCCAGCAGCTTAGAGGTAAACAATGAGCAGTTCTTC.